This T cell receptor (beta chain) was sequenced for a study of Graves' ophthalmopathy and Graves' hyperthyroidism. General study findings and limits: The authors also found most expanded thyroid clonotypes above 0.001 frequency in blood.

The hyperthyroidism patients, aged 18 to 65, had been newly diagnosed, with under 2 months' duration. Patients were diagnosed from clinical symptoms, serum thyroxine, TRAb, thyroid ultrasound and orbital computed tomography. The V gene's germline CDR1 is SGHTA and CDR2 FQGNSA. Trimming removed 4 bases at V and 6 bases at J, with 16 bases between. CDR3 size: 16 residues. In its sample, this clonotype was seen many times. Its antigen is not known. Amplification targeted the TCR beta CDR3 regions, with RNA transcripts as the source material. Scientists carried out first-round RT-PCR using HTBI primers and then a second-round multiplex PCR. Via MiXCR, TCRdb re-called the multiplex PCR reads, giving one row per CDR3 protein. The data hold 300,000 to 500,000 distinct CDR3 sequences, with just over 15% observed a single time.

The sequence derives from a woman between 18 and 29 years old with stable Graves' hyperthyroidism. Sequencing used peripheral blood. The chain has TRBV7-2 and TRBJ1-6; D is possibly TRBD1 (6 bases). This chain's CDR3 is CASSSQQQGTNSPLHF. CDR3 sequence (DNA): TGTGCCAGCAGCTCCCAGCAACAGGGTACTAATTCACCCCTCCACTTT.